The next 18 T cell receptor beta chains were all read from a single sample in a study of blood T cells in healthy people across ages. Then a second PCR, running about 6 to 12 cycles, was carried out with a sample-barcoded 5' primer and a J-beta primer mix. TCRdb independently ran MiXCR on the 5' RACE reads; one entry per CDR3 protein. The data hold 1.2 million to 1.5 million distinct CDR3 sequences, with around 55% observed a single time. Material for sequencing was blood. The receptors derive from a man aged 18 to 30 in good health.

The rearrangement links TRBV10-3 to TRBJ1-5; 8 bases map to TRBD1. The CDR3 consists of 15 residues. Germline lookup yields CDR1 ENHRY and CDR2 SYGVKD. Germline trimming cut 3 bases from V and 3 bases from J; bases unmatched to any gene: 4. The CDR3 region is CAISDDRGVNQPQHF. The DNA for the CDR3 is TGTGCCATCAGTGACGACAGGGGAGTCAATCAGCCCCAGCATTTT.

This clonotype occurred a few times. V and J are TRBV15 and TRBJ2-1; D is perhaps TRBD2 (5 bases). This CDR3 region has 14 residues. Germline assignment: CDR1 LNHNV and CDR2 YYDKDF (reference sequence). The V end was cut by 4 bases, the J end by 1 base, with 8 bases between. For the CDR3, the DNA is TGTGCCACCAGCATGGACTCGTCCTACAATGAGCAGTTCTTC. This translates into CATSMDSSYNEQFF.

In the case of this clonotype: One junction end does not reproduce the germline sequence, and a read error may be involved. The rearrangement links TRBV7-9 to TRBJ2-7; 7 bases match TRBD2. Germline loops: CDR1 SEHNR, CDR2 FQNEAQ (reference sequence). This CDR3 has 15 residues. The CDR3 protein is CASSWGGPRVYGQYF. DNA for the CDR3: TGTGCCAGCAGCTGGGGGGGACCGAGAGTTTACGGGCAGTACTTC.

The gene calls are TRBV3-1 and TRBJ1-1, with D uncertain. Trimming took 5 bases from V and 0 from J, leaving 7 bases between them. The CDR3 runs to 13 residues. Germline CDR1 and CDR2: LGHDT and YNNKEL (reference sequence). The CDR3 loop is CASSNKMNTEAFF. DNA of the CDR3: TGTGCCAGCAGCAACAAGATGAACACTGAAGCTTTCTTT.

The rearrangement joins TRBV18 to TRBJ1-2; D possibly corresponds to TRBD1 (5 bases). The CDR3 runs 13 residues. The V end lost 2 bases, the J end lost 6 bases, and 10 bases lay between the germline ends. The V gene's germline CDR1 is KGHSH and CDR2 LQKENI. Here the CDR3 DNA reads TGTGCCAGCTCACCAAGAGGGGAGGATGGCTACACCTTC. This encodes CASSPRGEDGYTF.

The chain uses TRBV20-1 and TRBJ2-7; D is perhaps TRBD2 (6 bases). The CDR3 runs to 15 residues. Trimming left V 6 bases short and J 4 bases short, with 22 bases between. Per the germline V gene, CDR1 is DFQATT and CDR2 is SNEGSKA (reference sequence). The DNA for the CDR3 is TGCAGTGCCAATCACCCGGGAGAGGGTCCTTACGAGCAGTACTTC. This encodes CSANHPGEGPYEQYF.

The chain carries TRBV20-1 and TRBJ2-3; D possibly uses TRBD1 or TRBD2 (6 bases each). The V gene's germline CDR1 is DFQATT and CDR2 SNEGSKA (reference sequence). The CDR3 contains 15 residues. The V end was cut by 3 bases, the J end by 2 bases, with 15 bases between. CDR3 amino acids: CSASEGGSPTDTQYF. The CDR3 bases are TGCAGTGCTAGTGAGGGGGGAAGCCCCACAGATACGCAGTATTTT.

The CDR3 DNA reads as TGTGCCAGCAGCTTGTTGACGGGTGGCAGCAATTCACCCCTCCACTTT. It codes for CASSLLTGGSNSPLHF. V usage is TRBV5-6 and J usage is TRBJ1-6; D ambiguous. V was shortened by 1 base and J by 7 bases, with 15 bases between the two germline ends. The CDR3 is made up of 16 amino acids. Germline CDR1 reads SGHDT; CDR2 reads YYEEEE.

The chain employs TRBV4-1 and TRBJ2-7, with D perhaps TRBD2 (5 bases). The germline V gene has CDR1 MGHRA and CDR2 YSYEKL. The CDR3 runs 15 residues. Trimming shortened V by 1 base and J by 0 bases, and 10 bases separated the two germline ends. The CDR3 coding sequence is TGCGCCAGCAGCCAAGTCGGACGGGGCTCCTACGAGCAGTACTTC. The encoded protein is CASSQVGRGSYEQYF.

The genes are TRBV7-9 and TRBJ2-2, with D perhaps TRBD1 (6 bases). V was trimmed by 8 bases and J by 3 bases, leaving 13 bases between them. The CDR3 spans 14 residues. The germline CDR1 and CDR2 sequences are SEHNR and FQNEAQ (reference sequence). CDR3 residues: CASGYRVDTGELFF. CDR3 nucleotides: TGTGCCAGCGGGTACAGGGTCGACACCGGGGAGCTGTTTTTT.

This clonotype was seen more than once but under ten times. This chain uses TRBV5-1 with TRBJ1-2; D is ambiguous. CDR1 is SGHRS, CDR2 YFSETQ, per germline. Trimming removed 0 bases at V and 6 bases at J, with 12 bases between. CDR3 length equals 14 residues. Here the CDR3 reads CASSLEGEADGYTF. CDR3 sequence (DNA): TGCGCCAGCAGCTTGGAGGGAGAAGCCGATGGCTACACCTTC.

The gene calls are TRBV7-8 and TRBJ2-7, with TRBD2 identical over 10 bases. Germline V CDR1 and CDR2: SGHVS, FQNEAQ. The CDR3 totals 15 residues. The ends lost 7 bases at V and 0 bases at J; junction bases unmatched: 6. The CDR3 loop reads CASTKREGSSYEQYF. Written as DNA, the CDR3 is TGTGCCAGCACTAAGCGGGAGGGGAGCTCCTACGAGCAGTACTTC.

This rearrangement joins TRBV20-1 to TRBJ1-6; TRBD1 aligns across 7 bases. The CDR3 loop spans 15 amino acids. The germline V gene encodes CDR1 DFQATT and CDR2 SNEGSKA (reference sequence). The V and J ends lost 0 bases and 5 bases, in that order; junction bases with no gene match: 4. This chain's CDR3 is CSARDRDRNNSPLHF. In nucleotides, the CDR3 is TGCAGTGCTAGAGACAGGGACAGAAATAATTCACCCCTCCACTTT.

The chain combines TRBV7-2 with TRBJ1-6, with 7 bases fitting TRBD1. With 0 bases clipped from V and 9 bases from J, the junction kept 5 bases outside the gene matches. CDR1 is SGHTA and CDR2 is FQGNSA in the germline V gene. CDR3 length: 15 residues. The CDR3 sequence is CASSLATGIGSPLHF. The CDR3 nucleotides are TGTGCCAGCAGCTTAGCGACAGGGATCGGTTCACCCCTCCACTTT.

This clonotype has a single count. This chain links TRBV7-9 with TRBJ2-3, with 7 bases matching TRBD1. The CDR3 has 14 amino acids. The junction had 8 bases not matched to a gene; V was cut back by 5 bases and J by 6 bases. Germline CDR1 and CDR2: SEHNR and FQNEAQ (reference sequence). This chain's CDR3 is CASSGQDQSDTQYF. CDR3 in DNA: TGTGCCAGCAGCGGACAGGACCAGTCTGATACGCAGTATTTT. The full variable domain, with the rest looked up from reference TRBV7-9 and TRBJ2-3, is DTGVSQNPRHKITKRGQNVTFRCDPISEHNRLYWYRQTLGQGPEFLTYFQNEAQLEKSRLLSDRFSAERPKGSFSTLEIQRTEQGDSAMYLCASSGQDQSDTQYFGPGTRLTVL.

This clonotype occurred a few times. This sequence joins TRBV5-1 and TRBJ2-1; TRBD2 aligns across 11 bases. The CDR3 has 16 amino acids. The germline gives CDR1 SGHRS, CDR2 YFSETQ. V lost 0 bases and J lost 4; bases outside the gene matches: 3. The CDR3: CASSLAGTSGYNEQFF. The CDR3 nucleotides are TGCGCCAGCAGCTTGGCCGGGACTAGCGGTTACAATGAGCAGTTCTTC.

This sequence joins TRBV7-2 and TRBJ2-3; 10 positions agree with TRBD2. The CDR3 runs 15 residues. Germline lookup yields CDR1 SGHTA and CDR2 FQGNSA. The trim removed 6 bases at V and 4 bases at J, leaving 7 bases unmatched. The CDR3 reads CASRPERGGPDTQYF. The CDR3 nucleotides are TGTGCCAGCAGGCCCGAGCGGGGGGGCCCAGATACGCAGTATTTT.

This clonotype came up once. A much larger clone lies a single base off, so this may be a read error. The CDR3 protein is CASSFQGAHEQYF. CDR3 in DNA: TGTGCCAGCAGTTTCCAGGGGGCCCACGAGCAGTACTTC. The chain has TRBV27 and TRBJ2-4; 8 bases are a match to TRBD1. Judging by the DNA end, TRBJ2-7 fits better; the J call may be wrong. Germline V gives CDR1 MNHEY, CDR2 SMNVEV (reference sequence). The CDR3 has 13 residues.